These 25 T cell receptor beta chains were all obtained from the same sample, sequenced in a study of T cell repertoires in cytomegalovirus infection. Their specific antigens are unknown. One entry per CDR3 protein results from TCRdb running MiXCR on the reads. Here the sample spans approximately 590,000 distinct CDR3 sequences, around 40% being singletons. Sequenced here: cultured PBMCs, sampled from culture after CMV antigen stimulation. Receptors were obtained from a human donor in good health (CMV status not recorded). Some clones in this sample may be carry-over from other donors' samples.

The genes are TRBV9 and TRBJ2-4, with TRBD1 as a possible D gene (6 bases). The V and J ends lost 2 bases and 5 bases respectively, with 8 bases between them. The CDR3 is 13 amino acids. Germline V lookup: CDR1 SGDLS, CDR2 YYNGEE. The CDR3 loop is CASSVAGENIQYF. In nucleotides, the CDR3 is TGTGCCAGCAGCGTGGCAGGGGAAAACATTCAGTACTTC.

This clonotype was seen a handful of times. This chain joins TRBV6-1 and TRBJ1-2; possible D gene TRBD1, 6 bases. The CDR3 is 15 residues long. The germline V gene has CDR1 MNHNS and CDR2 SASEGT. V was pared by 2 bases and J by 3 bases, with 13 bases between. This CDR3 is CASSERGRGHYGYTF. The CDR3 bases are TGTGCCAGCAGTGAAAGGGGCAGGGGACACTATGGCTACACCTTC.

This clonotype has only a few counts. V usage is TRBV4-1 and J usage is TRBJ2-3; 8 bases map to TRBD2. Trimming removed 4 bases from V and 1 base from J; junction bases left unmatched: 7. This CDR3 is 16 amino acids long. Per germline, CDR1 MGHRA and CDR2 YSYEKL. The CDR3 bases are TGCGCCAGCAGCCGAAGAGACGGGAGGGGCACAGATACGCAGTATTTT. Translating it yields CASSRRDGRGTDTQYF.

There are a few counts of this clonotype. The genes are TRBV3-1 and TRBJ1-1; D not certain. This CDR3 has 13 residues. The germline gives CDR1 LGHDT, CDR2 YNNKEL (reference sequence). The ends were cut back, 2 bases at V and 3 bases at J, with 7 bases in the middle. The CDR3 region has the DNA TGTGCCAGCAGCCAATCCGGGCACACTGAAGCTTTCTTT. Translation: CASSQSGHTEAFF. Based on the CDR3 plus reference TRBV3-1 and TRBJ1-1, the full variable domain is DTAVSQTPKYLVTQMGNDKSIKCEQNLGHDTMYWYKQDSKKFLKIMFSYNNKELIINETVPNRFSPKSPDKAHLNLHINSLELGDSAVYFCASSQSGHTEAFFGQGTRLTVV.

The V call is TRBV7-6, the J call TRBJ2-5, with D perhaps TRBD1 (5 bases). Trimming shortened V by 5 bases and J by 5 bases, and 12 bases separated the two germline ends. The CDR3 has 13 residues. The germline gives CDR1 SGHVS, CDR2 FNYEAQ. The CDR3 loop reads CASSLRQIETQYF. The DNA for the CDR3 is TGTGCCAGCAGCCTCAGACAGATTGAGACCCAGTACTTC.

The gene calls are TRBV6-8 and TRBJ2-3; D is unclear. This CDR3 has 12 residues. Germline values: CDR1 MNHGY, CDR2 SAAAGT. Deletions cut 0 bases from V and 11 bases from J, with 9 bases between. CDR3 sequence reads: CASSYSGEWQYF. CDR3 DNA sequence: TGTGCCAGCAGTTACTCGGGCGAGTGGCAGTATTTT.

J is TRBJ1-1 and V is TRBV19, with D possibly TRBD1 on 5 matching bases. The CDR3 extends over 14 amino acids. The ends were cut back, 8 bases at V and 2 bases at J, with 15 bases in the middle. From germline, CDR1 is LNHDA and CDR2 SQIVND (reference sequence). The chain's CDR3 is CASVDRSLNTEAFF. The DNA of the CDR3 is TGTGCCAGTGTTGACAGATCCTTAAACACTGAAGCTTTCTTT. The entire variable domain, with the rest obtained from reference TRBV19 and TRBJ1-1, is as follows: DGGITQSPKYLFRKEGQNVTLSCEQNLNHDAMYWYRQDPGQGLRLIYYSQIVNDFQKGDIAEGYSVSREKKESFPLTVTSAQKNPTAFYLCASVDRSLNTEAFFGQGTRLTVV.

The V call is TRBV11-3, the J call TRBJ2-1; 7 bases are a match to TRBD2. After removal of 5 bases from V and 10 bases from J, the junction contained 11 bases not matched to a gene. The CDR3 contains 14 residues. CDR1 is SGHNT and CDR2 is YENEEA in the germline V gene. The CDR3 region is CASSRGTNRKEQFF. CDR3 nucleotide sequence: TGTGCCAGCAGCCGAGGGACTAACCGGAAGGAGCAGTTCTTC.

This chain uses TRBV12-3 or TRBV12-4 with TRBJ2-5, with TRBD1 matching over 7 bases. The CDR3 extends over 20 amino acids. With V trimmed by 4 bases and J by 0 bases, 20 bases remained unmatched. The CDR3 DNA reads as TGTGCCAGCAGTTCACCCCCCGGGACAGCGGTTTACTTGTACCAAGAGACCCAGTACTTC. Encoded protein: CASSSPPGTAVYLYQETQYF.

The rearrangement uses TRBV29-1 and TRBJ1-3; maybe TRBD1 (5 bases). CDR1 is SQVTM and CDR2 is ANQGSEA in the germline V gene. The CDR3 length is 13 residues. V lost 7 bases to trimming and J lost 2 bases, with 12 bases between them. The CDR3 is CSARDYTGNTIYF. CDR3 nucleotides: TGCAGCGCCCGGGACTACACTGGAAACACCATATATTTT.

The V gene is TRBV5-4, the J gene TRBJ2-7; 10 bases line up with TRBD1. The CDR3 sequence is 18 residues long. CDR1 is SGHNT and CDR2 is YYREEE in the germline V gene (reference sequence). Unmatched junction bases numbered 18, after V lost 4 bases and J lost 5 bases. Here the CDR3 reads CASSGTGEGNSGIHEQYF. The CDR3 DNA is TGTGCCAGCAGCGGGACAGGGGAGGGTAATAGCGGGATTCACGAGCAGTACTTC.

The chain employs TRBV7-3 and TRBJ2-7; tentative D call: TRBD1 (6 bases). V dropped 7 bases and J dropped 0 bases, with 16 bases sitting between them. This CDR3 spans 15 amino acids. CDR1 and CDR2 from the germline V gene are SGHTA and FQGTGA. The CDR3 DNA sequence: TGTGCCAGCACCACACAGGGTGGAACCTCCTACGAGCAGTACTTC. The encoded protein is CASTTQGGTSYEQYF.

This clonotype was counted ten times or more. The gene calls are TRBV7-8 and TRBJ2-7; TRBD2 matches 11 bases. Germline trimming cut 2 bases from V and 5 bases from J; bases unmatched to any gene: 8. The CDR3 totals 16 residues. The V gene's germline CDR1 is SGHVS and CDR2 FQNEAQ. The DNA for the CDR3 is TGTGCCAGCAGCTTACTAGCGGGGGGCCTGGTCGACGAGCAGTACTTC. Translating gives CASSLLAGGLVDEQYF.

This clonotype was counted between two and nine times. As DNA, the CDR3 is TGCGCCAGCAGCCCACACAGGGTTAGCGTCTATGGCTACACCTTC. Its translation is CASSPHRVSVYGYTF. The chain uses TRBV4-1 and TRBJ1-2; D is possibly TRBD1 (6 bases). Trimming removed 4 bases at V and 4 bases at J, with 16 bases between. CDR1 and CDR2 from the germline V gene are MGHRA and YSYEKL. The CDR3 length is 15 residues.

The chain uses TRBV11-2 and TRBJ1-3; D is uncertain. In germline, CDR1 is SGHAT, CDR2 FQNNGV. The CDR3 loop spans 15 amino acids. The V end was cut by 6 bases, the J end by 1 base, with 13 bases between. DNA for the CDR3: TGTGCCAGCAGGCGCCTTCAAGGGTCTGGAAACACCATATATTTT. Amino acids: CASRRLQGSGNTIYF.

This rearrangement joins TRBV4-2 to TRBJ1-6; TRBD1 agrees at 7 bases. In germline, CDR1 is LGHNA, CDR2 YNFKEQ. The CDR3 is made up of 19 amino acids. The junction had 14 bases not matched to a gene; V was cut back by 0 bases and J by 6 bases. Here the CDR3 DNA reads TGTGCCAGCAGCCAAGATCCTTACAGGGGATTTCGGGGTAATTCACCCCTCCACTTT. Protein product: CASSQDPYRGFRGNSPLHF.

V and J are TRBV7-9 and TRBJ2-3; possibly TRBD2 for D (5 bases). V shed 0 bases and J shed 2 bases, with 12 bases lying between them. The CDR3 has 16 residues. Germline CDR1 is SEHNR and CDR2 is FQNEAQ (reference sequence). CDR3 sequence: CASSLALAAHTDTQYF. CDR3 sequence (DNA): TGTGCCAGCAGCTTAGCGCTAGCAGCCCACACAGATACGCAGTATTTT.

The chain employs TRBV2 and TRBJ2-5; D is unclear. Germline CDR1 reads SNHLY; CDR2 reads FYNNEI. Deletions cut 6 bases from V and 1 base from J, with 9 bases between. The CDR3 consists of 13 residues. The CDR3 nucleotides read TGTGCCAGCAGGCCCGACTCCCAAGAGACCCAGTACTTC. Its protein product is CASRPDSQETQYF.

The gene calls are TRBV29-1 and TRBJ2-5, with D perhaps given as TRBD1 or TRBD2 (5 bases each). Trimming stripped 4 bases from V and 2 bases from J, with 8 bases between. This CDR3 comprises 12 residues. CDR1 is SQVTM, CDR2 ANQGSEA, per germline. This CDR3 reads CSVGGAQETQYF. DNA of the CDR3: TGCAGCGTTGGAGGGGCTCAAGAGACCCAGTACTTC.

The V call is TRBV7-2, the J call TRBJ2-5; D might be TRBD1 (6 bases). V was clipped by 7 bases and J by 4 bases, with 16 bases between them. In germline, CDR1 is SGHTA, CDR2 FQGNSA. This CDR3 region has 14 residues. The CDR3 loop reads CASKLGAVGETQYF. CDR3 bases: TGTGCCAGCAAACTGGGGGCGGTGGGAGAGACCCAGTACTTC.

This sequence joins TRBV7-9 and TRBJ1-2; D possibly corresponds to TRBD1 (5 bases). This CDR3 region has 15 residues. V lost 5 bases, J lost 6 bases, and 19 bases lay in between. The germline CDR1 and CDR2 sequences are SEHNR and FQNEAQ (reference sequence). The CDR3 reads CASSLPGPSSDGYTF. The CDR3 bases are TGTGCCAGCAGCCTACCGGGACCTTCTAGCGATGGCTACACCTTC.

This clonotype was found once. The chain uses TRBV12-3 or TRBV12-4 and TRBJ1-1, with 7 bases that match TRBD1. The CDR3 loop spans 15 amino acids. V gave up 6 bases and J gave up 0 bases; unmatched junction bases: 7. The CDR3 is CASSSWDSMNTEAFF. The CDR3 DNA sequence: TGTGCCAGCAGCTCCTGGGACAGCATGAACACTGAAGCTTTCTTT.

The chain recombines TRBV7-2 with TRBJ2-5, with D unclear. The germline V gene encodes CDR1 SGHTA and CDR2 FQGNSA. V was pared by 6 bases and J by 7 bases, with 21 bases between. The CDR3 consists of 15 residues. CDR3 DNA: TGTGCCAGCAGAATTAGCCCCGGATTCGCCGGGACCCAGTACTTC. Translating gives CASRISPGFAGTQYF.

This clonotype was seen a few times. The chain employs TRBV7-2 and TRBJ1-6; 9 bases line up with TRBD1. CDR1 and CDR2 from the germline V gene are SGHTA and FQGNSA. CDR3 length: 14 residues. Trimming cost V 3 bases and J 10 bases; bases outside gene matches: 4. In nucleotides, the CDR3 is TGTGCCAGCAGCTTCAGGACAGGGGACTCACCCCTCCACTTT. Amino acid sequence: CASSFRTGDSPLHF.

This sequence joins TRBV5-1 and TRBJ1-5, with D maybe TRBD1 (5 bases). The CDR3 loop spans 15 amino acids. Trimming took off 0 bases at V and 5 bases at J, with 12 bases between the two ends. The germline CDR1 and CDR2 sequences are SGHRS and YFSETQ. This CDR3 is CASSLDGGRDQPQHF. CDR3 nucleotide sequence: TGCGCCAGCAGCTTGGATGGGGGTCGTGATCAGCCCCAGCATTTT.